This paragraph covers one T cell receptor (beta chain) sequence. The target antigen is unknown. The germline V and J ends were trimmed by 2 bases and 0 bases, with 12 bases remaining between them. The CDR3 sequence is 16 residues long. CDR1 and CDR2 (germline): SGDLS, YYNGEE. These data originate in a study of blood T cells in healthy people across ages. Staff drew around 10 milliliters of peripheral blood from each donor. A second PCR of 7 to 11 cycles used a sample-barcoded 5' primer and a J-beta primer mix. TCRdb ran MiXCR on the 5' RACE reads and lists one entry per CDR3 protein. The table lists approximately 830,000 distinct CDR3 sequences, 55% to 65% of them singletons, with roughly a quarter in the top ten. Study-wide results and limits: Both naive CD4+ cell counts and diversity were greater in long-lived donors than in aged donors. Shifts in expanded clonotypes may have been confounded by donor CMV status, which was unknown.

The V gene is TRBV9, the J gene TRBJ2-1; unclear D gene. This receptor was taken from a man between 25 and 39 years old in good health. The sequencing input was blood. This chain's CDR3 is CASSVRPFGSYNEQFF. The CDR3 DNA follows: TGTGCCAGCAGCGTCCGCCCATTTGGCTCCTACAATGAGCAGTTCTTC.